These 5 T cell receptor beta chains originate from one sample sequenced in a study of cytomegalovirus exposure and HLA in healthy donors. PCR was performed using 60 Vbeta and 13 Jbeta primers. Data came from immunoSEQ multiplex PCR; TCRdb stores just in-frame clones and leaves some out. The table shows 170,000 or so clones, with 78% occurring only once. Sequencing input: PBMCs. All receptors come from a woman aged 40 to 50 in good health and CMV-seronegative.

To note about this clone: The junction differs from germline at one of its ends, possibly a read error. The chain couples TRBV20-1 to TRBJ1-2, with no clear D. The germline V gene encodes CDR1 DFQATT and CDR2 SNEGSKA (reference sequence). The CDR3 has 10 residues. In DNA form, the CDR3 reads TGCAGTGCAGCGAGTAATGGATACACCTTC. Translating it yields CSAASNGYTF.

The chain is built from TRBV6-5 and TRBJ1-1; maybe TRBD1 (5 bases). Germline CDR1 is MNHEY and CDR2 is SVGAGI. The CDR3 is made up of 15 amino acids. Trimming took off 4 bases at V and 0 bases at J, with 12 bases between the two ends. The DNA of the CDR3 is TGTGCCAGCAGTTCCCCCCAGGGAATGAACACTGAAGCTTTCTTT. Translation: CASSSPQGMNTEAFF.

This clone has more than one count but fewer than ten. V usage is TRBV2 and J usage is TRBJ2-7, with 9 bases fitting TRBD1. The germline V gene encodes CDR1 SNHLY and CDR2 FYNNEI. The CDR3 covers 14 residues. V lost 6 bases to trimming and J lost 5 bases; unmatched junction nucleotides: 8. The CDR3 protein is CASRQGAVIDEQYF. The CDR3 DNA sequence: TGTGCCAGCAGACAGGGGGCAGTCATCGACGAGCAGTACTTC. Full variable domain (rest looked up from reference TRBV2 and TRBJ2-7): EPEVTQTPSHQVTQMGQEVILRCVPISNHLYFYWYRQILGQKVEFLVSFYNNEISEKSEIFDDQFSVERPDGSNFTLKIRSTKLEDSAMYFCASRQGAVIDEQYFGPGTRLTVT.

The V call is TRBV28, the J call TRBJ1-2; possibly TRBD1 for D (5 bases). Trimming took 3 bases from V and 5 from J, leaving 7 bases between them. Germline-derived CDR1 and CDR2 are MDHEN and SYDVKM. CDR3 length equals 12 residues. The CDR3 loop is CASSFGAYGYTF. For the CDR3, the DNA is TGTGCCAGCAGTTTTGGGGCTTATGGCTACACCTTC.

The genes are TRBV14 and TRBJ1-2; D is unresolved. Germline V lookup: CDR1 SGHDN, CDR2 FVKESK. This CDR3 is 15 amino acids long. V gave up 0 bases and J gave up 2 bases, with 10 bases separating them. The CDR3 DNA reads as TGTGCCAGCAGCCAAGATCTCGGGGTCAACTATGGCTACACCTTC. Amino acid sequence: CASSQDLGVNYGYTF.